The 18 T cell receptor beta chains below come from one sample, sequenced in a study of response to subunit inactivated influenza vaccine. TCRdb reanalysed the RT-PCR reads using MiXCR and keeps one entry per CDR3 protein. Of about 580,000 distinct CDR3 sequences detected, around 15% appear once; the ten largest clones hold approximately 10%. The specimen comprised PBMCs from blood, sampled roughly 12 days after vaccination. These receptors originate from a middle-aged man who received an inactivated influenza vaccine.

This clonotype was recorded a few times. V usage is TRBV6-2 or TRBV6-3 and J usage is TRBJ1-5; no definite D call. The CDR3 is 12 residues long. Deletions cut 8 bases from V and 3 bases from J, with 8 bases between. In germline, CDR1 is MNHEY, CDR2 SVGEGT. Here the CDR3 reads CASERPNQPQHF. DNA of the CDR3: TGTGCCAGCGAAAGACCCAATCAGCCCCAGCATTTT.

This clonotype was recorded many times. The rearrangement uses TRBV11-2 and TRBJ2-2; D uncertain. The CDR3 spans 13 residues. The V gene's germline CDR1 is SGHAT and CDR2 FQNNGV. V was pared by 5 bases and J by 8 bases, with 12 bases between. The CDR3 coding sequence is TGTGCCAGCAGCCGGCATACACCAGGGGAGCTGTTTTTT. This codes for CASSRHTPGELFF.

The V gene is TRBV29-1, the J gene TRBJ2-1; D remains ambiguous. Germline V gene sequence: CDR1 SQVTM, CDR2 ANQGSEA. V was cut by 6 bases and J by 3 bases, with 9 bases left in between. This CDR3 comprises 12 residues. This chain's CDR3 is CSVSRDYNEQFF. The CDR3 DNA is TGCAGCGTCAGTAGGGACTACAATGAGCAGTTCTTC.

This clonotype was counted many times. The chain joins TRBV6-1 to TRBJ2-5; 9 bases are a match to TRBD1. Germline V CDR1 and CDR2: MNHNS, SASEGT. The CDR3 consists of 15 residues. V lost 1 base and J lost 3; bases outside the gene matches: 3. The CDR3 DNA is TGTGCCAGCAGTGAAGGGGACAGGGAGAAAGAGACCCAGTACTTC. It translates to CASSEGDREKETQYF.

The J gene is TRBJ1-1, the V gene TRBV6-5, with TRBD1 matching over 7 bases. Losses at the gene ends were 1 base for V and 3 bases for J; bases not matched to a gene: 2. From germline, CDR1 is MNHEY and CDR2 SVGAGI. CDR3 length: 14 amino acids. The CDR3: CASSYYRGDTEAFF. In DNA form, the CDR3 reads TGTGCCAGCAGTTACTACAGGGGTGACACTGAAGCTTTCTTT.

The V and J genes are TRBV5-8 and TRBJ2-1, with D possibly being TRBD1 (6 bases). This CDR3 region has 17 residues. The V end was cut by 2 bases, the J end by 3 bases, with 18 bases between. Germline values: CDR1 SGHTS, CDR2 YDEGEE. The chain's CDR3 is CASSFGSDSPFYNEQFF. CDR3 in DNA: TGTGCCAGCAGCTTTGGGTCGGACAGCCCCTTCTACAATGAGCAGTTCTTC.

This clonotype was picked up a small number of times. The rearrangement joins TRBV10-3 to TRBJ2-7; 9 nucleotides line up with TRBD1. The CDR3 runs to 14 residues. The junction had 4 bases not matched to a gene; V was cut back by 4 bases and J by 3 bases. CDR1 and CDR2 from the germline V gene are ENHRY and SYGVKD. CDR3 sequence: CAISGGQGFYEQYF. The CDR3 nucleotides are TGTGCCATCAGTGGGGGACAGGGCTTCTACGAGCAGTACTTC.

The chain uses TRBV5-8 and TRBJ2-1; TRBD2 is a possible D gene (7 bases). The ends were cut back, 0 bases at V and 3 bases at J, with 13 bases in the middle. The germline gives CDR1 SGHTS, CDR2 YDEGEE. The CDR3 totals 16 residues. Here the CDR3 DNA reads TGTGCCAGCAGCTTGGGGCAGGGGAGGGACTACAATGAGCAGTTCTTC. It is translated as CASSLGQGRDYNEQFF.

V is TRBV12-3 or TRBV12-4 and J is TRBJ1-5, with a tentative D call TRBD1 (5 bases). The CDR3 loop spans 15 amino acids. V gave up 7 bases and J gave up 1 base, with 14 bases separating them. The CDR3 DNA is TGTGCCAGCACCCCGGGGGGATCCAGCAATCAGCCCCAGCATTTT. Residues: CASTPGGSSNQPQHF.

This chain uses TRBV7-9 with TRBJ1-1, with TRBD1 matching over 10 bases. V shed 5 bases and J 6 bases; nucleotides not matched to a gene: 15. The CDR3 is made up of 17 amino acids. The germline CDR1 and CDR2 sequences are SEHNR and FQNEAQ (reference sequence). The chain's CDR3 is CASSQIGQGGPWPEAFF. CDR3 nucleotides: TGTGCCAGCAGCCAAATTGGACAGGGGGGACCATGGCCTGAAGCTTTCTTT.

This clonotype turned up a few times. The genes are TRBV7-2 and TRBJ1-2; no clear D gene. Germline V gene lookup returns CDR1 SGHTA and CDR2 FQGNSA. The length of the CDR3 is 14 residues. Deletions cut 2 bases from V and 3 bases from J, with 10 bases between. The CDR3 here is CASSLTRTDYGYTF. The CDR3 coding sequence is TGTGCCAGCAGCTTAACCCGGACGGACTATGGCTACACCTTC.

The chain has TRBV19 and TRBJ2-1, with a possible D match to TRBD1 (5 bases). V was trimmed by 2 bases and J by 6 bases, leaving 8 bases between them. CDR3 size: 13 residues. In germline, CDR1 is LNHDA, CDR2 SQIVND (reference sequence). CDR3 sequence: CASSITRGNEQFF. For the CDR3, the DNA is TGTGCCAGTAGTATAACAAGGGGCAATGAGCAGTTCTTC.

This sequence joins TRBV7-2 and TRBJ1-1; D remains ambiguous. The CDR3 has 13 amino acids. CDR1 SGHTA and CDR2 FQGNSA come from the germline V gene. The V end was cut by 5 bases, the J end by 1 base, with 8 bases between. The CDR3 bases are TGTGCCAGCAGCAACGACTGGAACACTGAAGCTTTCTTT. Amino acids: CASSNDWNTEAFF.

This clonotype was detected a few times. J is TRBJ2-1 and V is TRBV4-3; the match to TRBD2 covers 7 bases. V was clipped by 1 base and J by 6 bases; unmatched bases: 15. This CDR3 is 18 amino acids long. Germline V gene sequence: CDR1 LGHNA, CDR2 YSLEER. The CDR3 DNA reads TGCGCCAGCAGCCAAGTTCTTTTTGGGCGGGAGTTTCGCAATGAGCAGTTCTTC. Residues: CASSQVLFGREFRNEQFF.

This clonotype was counted only a few times. The genes are TRBV20-1 and TRBJ2-3, with 12 bases aligning to TRBD2. Trimming removed 7 bases from V and 3 bases from J; junction bases left unmatched: 8. CDR3 length: 15 amino acids. Germline loops: CDR1 DFQATT, CDR2 SNEGSKA (reference sequence). The CDR3 DNA sequence: TGCAGTGGGACTAGCGGGAACGGCGGGACAGATACGCAGTATTTT. Protein: CSGTSGNGGTDTQYF.

This clonotype was picked up a small number of times. The genes are TRBV5-6 and TRBJ2-5, with 11 bases identical to TRBD2. Germline trimming cut 4 bases from V and 0 bases from J; bases unmatched to any gene: 5. Looked up from germline, CDR1 is SGHDT and CDR2 is YYEEEE. The CDR3 consists of 16 residues. The CDR3 region is CASSPMGLADQETQYF. The CDR3 region has the DNA TGTGCCAGCAGCCCTATGGGACTAGCGGACCAAGAGACCCAGTACTTC.

The genes are TRBV29-1 and TRBJ1-5, with D uncertain. The V gene's germline CDR1 is SQVTM and CDR2 ANQGSEA. The CDR3 has 11 amino acids. Trimming took 1 base from V and 7 from J, leaving 5 bases between them. The CDR3 is CSVEAVQPQHF. CDR3 bases: TGCAGCGTTGAAGCAGTCCAGCCCCAGCATTTT.

The rearrangement uses TRBV7-2 and TRBJ2-5, with D tentatively TRBD2 (6 bases). This CDR3 comprises 14 residues. Germline V gives CDR1 SGHTA, CDR2 FQGNSA. The V end was cut by 4 bases, the J end by 5 bases, with 14 bases between. The CDR3 DNA reads as TGTGCCAGCAGCTACGGGAGAATAGGGGAGACCCAGTACTTC. Translating gives CASSYGRIGETQYF.